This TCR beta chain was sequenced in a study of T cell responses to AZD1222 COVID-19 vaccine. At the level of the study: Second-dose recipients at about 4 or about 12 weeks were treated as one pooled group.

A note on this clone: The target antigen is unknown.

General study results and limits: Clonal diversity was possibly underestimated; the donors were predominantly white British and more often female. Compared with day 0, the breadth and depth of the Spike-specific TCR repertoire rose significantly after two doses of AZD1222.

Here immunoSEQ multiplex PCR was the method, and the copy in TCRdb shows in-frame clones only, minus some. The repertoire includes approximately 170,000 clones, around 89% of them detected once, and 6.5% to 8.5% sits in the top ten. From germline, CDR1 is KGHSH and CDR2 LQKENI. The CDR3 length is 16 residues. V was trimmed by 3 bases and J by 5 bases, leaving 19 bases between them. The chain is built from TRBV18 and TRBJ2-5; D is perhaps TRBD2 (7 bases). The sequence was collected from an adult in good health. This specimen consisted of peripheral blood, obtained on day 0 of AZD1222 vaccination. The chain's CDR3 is CASSPAGRGPWETQYF. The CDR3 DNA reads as TGTGCCAGCTCACCTGCGGGGCGGGGGCCCTGGGAGACCCAGTACTTC.